The 14 T cell receptor beta chains reported below all come from one sample, sequenced in a study of radiotherapy plus CTLA-4 blockade in lung cancer. Measured with immunoSEQ multiplex PCR; TCRdb has only the in-frame clones, and not every one. The sample records some 98,000 clones, around 83% being singletons. Source: peripheral blood, taken from a patient treated with radiotherapy plus ipilimumab. All receptors come from a human donor with non-small cell lung cancer who had a partial response to radiotherapy plus ipilimumab.

This sequence joins TRBV6-6 and TRBJ1-5; tentative D call: TRBD1 (5 bases). V gave up 5 bases and J gave up 13 bases, with 12 bases separating them. Germline-derived CDR1 and CDR2 are MNHNY and SVGAGI (reference sequence). The CDR3 extends over 11 amino acids. CDR3 DNA sequence: TGTGCCAGCAGTGAAAGGGGCTATCAGCATTTT. As protein: CASSERGYQHF.

The chain links TRBV27 to TRBJ1-1; D possibly corresponds to TRBD1 (6 bases). The CDR3 spans 14 residues. V was trimmed by 4 bases and J by 1 base, leaving 10 bases between them. Germline CDR1 MNHEY, CDR2 SMNVEV (reference sequence). CDR3 bases: TGTGCCAGCAGTTCCCGGGGACAGAACACTGAAGCTTTCTTT. Protein: CASSSRGQNTEAFF.

CDR3 region: CASHRSTAGGYNEQFF. CDR3 DNA sequence: TGTGCCAGTCACAGATCTACAGCGGGGGGTTACAATGAGCAGTTCTTC. J is TRBJ2-1 and V is TRBV2; the match to TRBD2 covers 9 bases. The CDR3 extends over 16 amino acids. Losses at the gene ends were 9 bases for V and 4 bases for J; bases not matched to a gene: 13. Germline loops: CDR1 SNHLY, CDR2 FYNNEI.

This clone showed up just once. This sequence joins TRBV29-1 and TRBJ2-1; D is ambiguous. The V gene's germline CDR1 is SQVTM and CDR2 ANQGSEA. Between the trimmed V and J ends, which lost 7 bases and 4 bases, there was a span of 17 bases. The CDR3 sequence is 14 residues long. Written as DNA, the CDR3 is TGCAGCGGTTCGACATCCATTACATACAATGAGCAGTTCTTC. Residues: CSGSTSITYNEQFF.

The chain carries TRBV9 and TRBJ2-1; 10 bases are shared with TRBD2. Germline V gene sequence: CDR1 SGDLS, CDR2 YYNGEE. Losses at the gene ends were 0 bases for V and 2 bases for J; bases not matched to a gene: 2. The CDR3 spans 16 residues. In DNA form, the CDR3 reads TGTGCCAGCAGCGTAGCCACTAGCGGGGCCTACAATGAGCAGTTCTTC. This encodes CASSVATSGAYNEQFF.

This rearrangement joins TRBV5-1 to TRBJ2-3, with D unclear. Germline-derived CDR1 and CDR2 are SGHRS and YFSETQ. CDR3 size: 15 residues. Trimming pared 1 base from V and 2 bases from J, leaving 11 bases between. The CDR3 DNA sequence: TGCGCCAGCAGCTTGCTTGGCGGAGTCACAGATACGCAGTATTTT. It codes for CASSLLGGVTDTQYF.

The rearrangement links TRBV5-1 to TRBJ2-3, with 11 bases matching TRBD2. V shed 3 bases, J shed 2 bases, and the junction held 5 bases outside the gene matches. This CDR3 contains 16 residues. Per the germline V gene, CDR1 is SGHRS and CDR2 is YFSETQ. CDR3 nucleotides: TGCGCCAGCAGCTCCGGGACTAGCGGATTCACAGATACGCAGTATTTT. Translated, it gives CASSSGTSGFTDTQYF.

The V and J genes are TRBV28 and TRBJ1-1; D is possibly TRBD1 (6 bases). The V gene lost 7 bases and the J gene lost 1 base, with 13 bases spanning the gap. The CDR3 length is 14 residues. CDR1 MDHEN and CDR2 SYDVKM come from the germline V gene. DNA for the CDR3: TGTGCCAGCACCCCGGGACAACGGAACACTGAAGCTTTCTTT. Protein sequence: CASTPGQRNTEAFF. Variable domain in full (rest from reference TRBV28 and TRBJ1-1): DVKVTQSSRYLVKRTGEKVFLECVQDMDHENMFWYRQDPGLGLRLIYFSYDVKMKEKGDIPEGYSVSREKKERFSLILESASTNQTSMYLCASTPGQRNTEAFFGQGTRLTVV.

V and J are TRBV27 and TRBJ2-7; D may be TRBD1 (5 bases). CDR1 MNHEY and CDR2 SMNVEV come from the germline V gene (reference sequence). Trimming shortened V by 7 bases and J by 2 bases, and 15 bases separated the two germline ends. The CDR3 totals 14 residues. The CDR3 spells CASNTGSFPYEQYF. CDR3 bases: TGTGCCAGCAATACAGGCTCATTCCCCTACGAGCAGTACTTC.

The chain's CDR3 is CASSSRRTDTQYF. The CDR3 coding sequence is TGTGCCAGCTCATCCAGGCGCACAGATACGCAGTATTTT. The chain couples TRBV18 to TRBJ2-3, with D uncertain. Per germline, CDR1 KGHSH and CDR2 LQKENI. Trimming shortened V by 5 bases and J by 1 base, and 7 bases separated the two germline ends. The length of the CDR3 is 13 residues.

The V and J genes are TRBV10-3 and TRBJ2-5; 7 nucleotides align to TRBD2. The CDR3 extends over 17 amino acids. Germline CDR1 is ENHRY and CDR2 is SYGVKD. V was clipped by 0 bases and J by 2 bases; unmatched bases: 9. The CDR3 loop reads CAISESSGGSGQETQYF. CDR3 DNA sequence: TGTGCCATCAGTGAGTCGTCGGGGGGTAGCGGACAAGAGACCCAGTACTTC.

Only one count was recorded for this clone. The chain uses TRBV10-1 and TRBJ2-7, with 9 bases that match TRBD1. This CDR3 has 14 amino acids. CDR1 is WNHNN, CDR2 SYGVQD, per germline (reference sequence). Unmatched junction bases numbered 8, after V lost 4 bases and J lost 7 bases. The CDR3 sequence is CASSAGTGLSEQYF. In DNA, the CDR3 is TGCGCCAGCAGTGCCGGGACAGGGCTTAGTGAGCAGTACTTC.

CDR3 nucleotide sequence: TGTGCCAGCAGCTTAGCCGGTCGGTCCTACGAGCAGTACTTC. Its protein product is CASSLAGRSYEQYF. This chain connects TRBV7-9 to TRBJ2-7, with D unclear. Germline V CDR1 and CDR2: SEHNR, FQNEAQ (reference sequence). The ends were cut back, 0 bases at V and 1 base at J, with 7 bases in the middle. This CDR3 region has 14 residues. The full variable domain, in which reference TRBV7-9 and TRBJ2-7 provide the parts outside the CDR3, is DTGVSQNPRHKITKRGQNVTFRCDPISEHNRLYWYRQTLGQGPEFLTYFQNEAQLEKSRLLSDRFSAERPKGSFSTLEIQRTEQGDSAMYLCASSLAGRSYEQYFGPGTRLTVT.

The rearrangement uses TRBV2 and TRBJ2-3; D not certain. V was trimmed by 2 bases and J by 1 base, leaving 16 bases between them. Germline V gene data show CDR1 as SNHLY and CDR2 as FYNNEI. This CDR3 has 17 amino acids. For the CDR3, the DNA is TGTGCCAGCAGTGAAAAACGACTGGCTTTCGGCACAGATACGCAGTATTTT. It yields the protein CASSEKRLAFGTDTQYF.